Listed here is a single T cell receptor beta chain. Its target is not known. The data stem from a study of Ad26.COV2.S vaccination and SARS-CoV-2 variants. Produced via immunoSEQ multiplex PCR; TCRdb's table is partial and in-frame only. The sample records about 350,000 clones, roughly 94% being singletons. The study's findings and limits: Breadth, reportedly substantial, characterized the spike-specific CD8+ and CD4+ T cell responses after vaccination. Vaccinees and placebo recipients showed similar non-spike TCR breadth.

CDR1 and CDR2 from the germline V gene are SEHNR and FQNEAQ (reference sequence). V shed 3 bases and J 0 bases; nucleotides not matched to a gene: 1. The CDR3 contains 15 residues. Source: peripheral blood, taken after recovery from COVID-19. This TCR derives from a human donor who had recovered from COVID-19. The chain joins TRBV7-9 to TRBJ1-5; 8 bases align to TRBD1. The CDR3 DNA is TGTGCCAGCAGCTTGACAGGGGATAGCAATCAGCCCCAGCATTTT. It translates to CASSLTGDSNQPQHF.